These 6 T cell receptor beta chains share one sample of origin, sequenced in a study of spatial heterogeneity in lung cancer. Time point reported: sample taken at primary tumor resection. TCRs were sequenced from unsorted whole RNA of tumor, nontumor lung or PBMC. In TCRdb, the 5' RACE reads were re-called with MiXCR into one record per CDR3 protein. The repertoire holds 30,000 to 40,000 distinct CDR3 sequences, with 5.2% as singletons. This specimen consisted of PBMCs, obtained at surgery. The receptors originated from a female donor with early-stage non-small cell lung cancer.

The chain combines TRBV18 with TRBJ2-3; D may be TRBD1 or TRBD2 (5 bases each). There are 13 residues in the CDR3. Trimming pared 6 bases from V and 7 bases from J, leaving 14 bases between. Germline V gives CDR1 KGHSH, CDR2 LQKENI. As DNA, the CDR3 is TGTGCCAGCTCCCCTTCCGGGACCCATACGCAGTATTTT. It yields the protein CASSPSGTHTQYF.

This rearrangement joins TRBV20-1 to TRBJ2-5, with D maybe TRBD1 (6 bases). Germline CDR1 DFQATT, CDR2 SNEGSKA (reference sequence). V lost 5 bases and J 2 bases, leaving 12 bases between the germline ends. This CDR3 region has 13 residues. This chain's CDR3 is CSAVDRNQETQYF. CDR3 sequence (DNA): TGCAGTGCTGTAGACAGGAATCAAGAGACCCAGTACTTC.

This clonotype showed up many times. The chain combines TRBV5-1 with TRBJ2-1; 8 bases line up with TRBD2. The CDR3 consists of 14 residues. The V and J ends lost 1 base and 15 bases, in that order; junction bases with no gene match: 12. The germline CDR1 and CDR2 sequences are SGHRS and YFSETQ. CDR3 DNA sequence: TGCGCCAGCAGCTTGCGAAGCGGGGGCCCAGGCGGGTTCTTC. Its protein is CASSLRSGGPGGFF.

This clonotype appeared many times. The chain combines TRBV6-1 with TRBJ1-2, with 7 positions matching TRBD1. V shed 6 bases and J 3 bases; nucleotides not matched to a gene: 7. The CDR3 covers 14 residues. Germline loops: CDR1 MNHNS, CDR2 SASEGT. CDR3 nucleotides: TGTGCCAGCAGCCAACTACAGGGGTACTATGGCTACACCTTC. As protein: CASSQLQGYYGYTF.

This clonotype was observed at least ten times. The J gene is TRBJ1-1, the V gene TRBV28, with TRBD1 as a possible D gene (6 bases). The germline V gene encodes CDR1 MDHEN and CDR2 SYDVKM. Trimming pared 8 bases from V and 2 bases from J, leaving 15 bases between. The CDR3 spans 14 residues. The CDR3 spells CASPGAGANTEAFF. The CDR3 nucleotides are TGTGCCAGCCCCGGTGCAGGGGCAAACACTGAAGCTTTCTTT.

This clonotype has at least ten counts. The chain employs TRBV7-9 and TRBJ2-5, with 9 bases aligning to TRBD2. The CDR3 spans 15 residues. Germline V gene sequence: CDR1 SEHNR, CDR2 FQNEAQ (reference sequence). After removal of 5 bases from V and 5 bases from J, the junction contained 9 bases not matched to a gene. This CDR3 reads CASSLAGGLEETQYF. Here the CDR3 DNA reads TGTGCCAGCAGCCTGGCGGGGGGGCTGGAGGAGACCCAGTACTTC.